Detailed here is one T cell receptor (beta chain). The sample originates from a study of Graves' ophthalmopathy and Graves' hyperthyroidism. TCR beta CDR3 regions were amplified from RNA transcripts. HTBI primers served in a first-round RT-PCR, which a second-round multiplex PCR followed. One entry per CDR3 protein, called by TCRdb with MiXCR from the multiplex PCR reads. Of roughly 400,000 distinct CDR3 sequences listed, approximately 15% are singletons. The CDR3 extends over 12 amino acids. V lost 6 bases and J 3 bases, leaving 7 bases between the germline ends. CDR1 and CDR2 from the germline V gene are MNHNS and SASEGT.

The chain carries TRBV6-1 and TRBJ2-3, with D uncertain. The clonotype originates from a woman younger than 30 with stable Graves' hyperthyroidism. Sequencing was carried out using peripheral blood. The CDR3 spells CASSHKTDTQYF. Written as DNA, the CDR3 is TGTGCCAGCAGCCACAAAACAGATACGCAGTATTTT.